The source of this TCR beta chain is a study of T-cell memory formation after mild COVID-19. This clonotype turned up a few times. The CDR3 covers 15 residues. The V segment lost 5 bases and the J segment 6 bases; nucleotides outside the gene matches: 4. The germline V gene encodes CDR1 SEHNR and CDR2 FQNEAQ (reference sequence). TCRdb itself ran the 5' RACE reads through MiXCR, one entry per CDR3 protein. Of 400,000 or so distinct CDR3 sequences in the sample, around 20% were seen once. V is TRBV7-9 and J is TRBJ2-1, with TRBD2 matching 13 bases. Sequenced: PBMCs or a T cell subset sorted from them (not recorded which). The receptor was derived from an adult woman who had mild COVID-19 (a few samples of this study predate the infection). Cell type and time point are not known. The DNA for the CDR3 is TGTGCCAGCAGCGAGGGACTAGCGGGGACCAATGAGCAGTTCTTC. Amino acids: CASSEGLAGTNEQFF.